The next 14 T cell receptor beta chains were all read from a single sample in a study of T-cell reconstitution after alpha-beta-depleted transplantation in children. During its preparation, the TCRbeta library received unique molecular identifiers. TCRdb fed the PCR reads into MiXCR, producing one record per CDR3 protein. The table has fewer than 700,000 distinct CDR3 sequences, under 25% seen once. The specimen comprised PBMCs, mostly from graft donor cells, sampled 360 days after TCRalphabeta/CD19-depleted stem cell transplant. Receptors were obtained from a boy in the first two years of life who had a stem cell transplant for acute myeloid leukemia, so the T cells may come from the graft donor.

V and J are TRBV7-9 and TRBJ2-5; possible D gene TRBD1, 5 bases. V shed 3 bases and J shed 0 bases, with 11 bases lying between them. This CDR3 has 15 residues. Germline V CDR1 and CDR2: SEHNR, FQNEAQ (reference sequence). The CDR3 region has the DNA TGTGCCAGCAGCTTCGGCAGGGCTGACCAAGAGACCCAGTACTTC. Translating gives CASSFGRADQETQYF.

Ten or more counts support this clonotype. The chain uses TRBV6-1 and TRBJ1-2, with 9 bases fitting TRBD1. After removal of 6 bases from V and 8 bases from J, the junction contained 7 bases not matched to a gene. CDR1 is MNHNS, CDR2 SASEGT, per germline. The CDR3 has 13 amino acids. The CDR3 region is CASRDRGLEGYTF. CDR3 coding DNA: TGTGCCAGCAGGGACAGGGGATTGGAAGGCTACACCTTC.

The sample holds many counts of this clonotype. V usage is TRBV7-2 and J usage is TRBJ2-3; 9 nucleotides match TRBD2. The CDR3 sequence is 17 residues long. The junction had 16 bases not matched to a gene; V was cut back by 6 bases and J by 6 bases. Per the germline V gene, CDR1 is SGHTA and CDR2 is FQGNSA. This CDR3 reads CASRTSGSASWGDTQYF. The CDR3, as DNA: TGTGCCAGCAGGACTAGCGGATCTGCCTCCTGGGGCGATACGCAGTATTTT.

There are many counts of this clonotype. This sequence joins TRBV6-2 or TRBV6-3 and TRBJ1-2; TRBD1 aligns across 7 bases. This CDR3 comprises 12 residues. V was pared by 7 bases and J by 3 bases, with 2 bases of the junction left unmatched. Germline V gives CDR1 MNHEY, CDR2 SVGEGT. DNA for the CDR3: TGTGCCAGCAAGACAGGGCACTATGGCTACACCTTC. Its protein is CASKTGHYGYTF.

This clonotype was observed a few times. The CDR3 bases are TGCAGTGCTAGGGCCTGGACTAGGGAACTCGATGAGCAGTTCTTC. It specifies CSARAWTRELDEQFF. This chain joins TRBV20-1 and TRBJ2-1; 7 nucleotides line up with TRBD2. Germline assignment: CDR1 DFQATT and CDR2 SNEGSKA (reference sequence). V shed 3 bases, J shed 8 bases, and the junction held 13 bases outside the gene matches. The CDR3 runs 15 residues.

This clonotype turned up a few times. In DNA form, the CDR3 reads TGTGCCAGCAGCGTAGGGGTGGGGTCACCGTGGGAGCAGTACTTC. Its protein is CASSVGVGSPWEQYF. The chain employs TRBV9 and TRBJ2-7; the D is unclear. The CDR3 covers 15 residues. Trimming took off 0 bases at V and 7 bases at J, with 17 bases between the two ends. Germline V gives CDR1 SGDLS, CDR2 YYNGEE.

This clonotype was observed at least ten times. This chain joins TRBV6-5 and TRBJ2-1, with 7 positions matching TRBD1. The junction had 10 bases not matched to a gene; V was cut back by 0 bases and J by 2 bases. The CDR3 is 18 amino acids. CDR1 and CDR2 from the germline V gene are MNHEY and SVGAGI. CDR3 sequence: CASSYSGLLGQAYNEQFF. CDR3 DNA sequence: TGTGCCAGCAGTTACTCGGGGTTGCTAGGACAGGCCTACAATGAGCAGTTCTTC.

This chain uses TRBV5-5 with TRBJ1-2; a possible D gene is TRBD1 (5 bases). CDR1 SGHKS and CDR2 YYEKEE come from the germline V gene (reference sequence). The CDR3 is 15 residues long. The ends were cut back, 7 bases at V and 0 bases at J, with 16 bases in the middle. CDR3 sequence: CASDVDRNANYGYTF. CDR3 bases: TGTGCCAGCGACGTAGACAGAAACGCTAACTATGGCTACACCTTC.

This clonotype was recorded at least ten times. The chain links TRBV15 to TRBJ1-5; D might be TRBD1 (5 bases). Germline V lookup: CDR1 LNHNV, CDR2 YYDKDF (reference sequence). V lost 2 bases and J lost 3, with 17 bases in between. The CDR3 length is 17 residues. CDR3 sequence reads: CATSRPHQGTNNQPQHF. CDR3 bases: TGTGCCACCAGCAGACCTCACCAGGGTACCAACAATCAGCCCCAGCATTTT.

The chain uses TRBV20-1 and TRBJ1-6; D remains ambiguous. Per the germline V gene, CDR1 is DFQATT and CDR2 is SNEGSKA (reference sequence). Deletions cut 0 bases from V and 6 bases from J, with 15 bases between. The CDR3 is 16 amino acids. CDR3 nucleotide sequence: TGCAGTGCTAGAGATCCGCGGGAGACGAGTAATTCACCCCTCCACTTT. This translates into CSARDPRETSNSPLHF.

There are many counts of this clonotype. The rearrangement links TRBV6-5 to TRBJ1-2; D gene ambiguous. CDR1 is MNHEY and CDR2 is SVGAGI in the germline V gene. Trimming stripped 5 bases from V and 3 bases from J, with 16 bases between. This CDR3 is 15 amino acids long. The CDR3 is CASSQLGGEDYGYTF. In nucleotides, the CDR3 is TGTGCCAGCAGTCAACTCGGCGGAGAGGACTATGGCTACACCTTC.

This clonotype was detected only a few times. This rearrangement joins TRBV5-1 to TRBJ2-5; D is possibly TRBD1 (6 bases). CDR3 length: 13 amino acids. V lost 7 bases and J 2 bases, leaving 12 bases between the germline ends. Germline CDR1 SGHRS, CDR2 YFSETQ. CDR3 DNA sequence: TGCGCCAGCGGCCGGGACACTCAAGAGACCCAGTACTTC. Translation: CASGRDTQETQYF.

This clonotype was seen only a few times. The chain links TRBV20-1 to TRBJ2-1; D ambiguous. Trimming left V 0 bases short and J 5 bases short, with 11 bases between. Per the germline V gene, CDR1 is DFQATT and CDR2 is SNEGSKA (reference sequence). The CDR3 spans 14 residues. The CDR3 DNA reads as TGCAGTGCTAGAGATGCCACACGGAACAATGAGCAGTTCTTC. Protein product: CSARDATRNNEQFF.

In its sample, this clonotype was seen many times. The rearrangement uses TRBV12-5 and TRBJ2-3; D unclear. Germline CDR1 reads LGHNT; CDR2 reads FRNRAP. CDR3 length: 12 residues. Trimming removed 3 bases at V and 2 bases at J, with 3 bases between. CDR3 sequence reads: CASGFSTDTQYF. CDR3 nucleotide sequence: TGTGCTAGTGGTTTTTCCACAGATACGCAGTATTTT.